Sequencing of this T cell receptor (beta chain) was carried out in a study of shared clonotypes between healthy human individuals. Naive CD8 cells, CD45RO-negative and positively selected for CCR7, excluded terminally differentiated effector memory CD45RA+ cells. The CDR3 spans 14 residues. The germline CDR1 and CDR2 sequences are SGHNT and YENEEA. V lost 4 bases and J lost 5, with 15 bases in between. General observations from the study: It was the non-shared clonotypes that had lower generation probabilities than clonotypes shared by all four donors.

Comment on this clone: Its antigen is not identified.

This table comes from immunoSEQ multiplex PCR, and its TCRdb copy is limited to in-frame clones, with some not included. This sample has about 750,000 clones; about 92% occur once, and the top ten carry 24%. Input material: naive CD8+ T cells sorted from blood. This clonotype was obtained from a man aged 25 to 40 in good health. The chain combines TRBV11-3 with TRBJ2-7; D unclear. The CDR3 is CASSSRSVSNEQYF. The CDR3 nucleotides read TGTGCCAGCAGCTCGCGGAGTGTTTCGAACGAGCAGTACTTC.